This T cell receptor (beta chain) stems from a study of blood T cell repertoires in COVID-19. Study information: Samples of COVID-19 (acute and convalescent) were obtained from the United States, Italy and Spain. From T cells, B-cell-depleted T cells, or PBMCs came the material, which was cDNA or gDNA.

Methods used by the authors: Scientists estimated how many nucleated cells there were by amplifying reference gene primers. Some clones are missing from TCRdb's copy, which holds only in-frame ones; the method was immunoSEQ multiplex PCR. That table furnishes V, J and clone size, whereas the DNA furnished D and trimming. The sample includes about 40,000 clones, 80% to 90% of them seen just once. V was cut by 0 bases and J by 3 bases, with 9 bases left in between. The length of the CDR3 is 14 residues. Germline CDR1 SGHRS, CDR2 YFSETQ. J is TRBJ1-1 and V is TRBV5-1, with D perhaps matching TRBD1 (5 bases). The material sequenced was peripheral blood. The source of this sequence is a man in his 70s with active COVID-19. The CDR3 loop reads CASSLDGGDTEAFF. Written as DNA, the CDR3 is TGCGCCAGCAGCTTGGACGGGGGGGACACTGAAGCTTTCTTT.